This T cell receptor beta chain derives from a study of blood T cell repertoires in COVID-19. Study-level background: Sources were T cells, B-cell-depleted T cells, or PBMCs; the material itself was cDNA or gDNA.

Per the original methods: By means of reference gene primer amplification, nucleated cell counts were estimated. Sequencing was performed with immunoSEQ multiplex PCR; in TCRdb, only in-frame clones are kept and a portion is missing. For V, J and clone size, that table is used; D and trimming come from the DNA. This sample has more than 200,000 clones, with around 88% found just once. The germline V gene has CDR1 MNHEY and CDR2 SMNVEV (reference sequence). The germline V and J ends were trimmed by 8 bases and 2 bases, with 13 bases remaining between them. CDR3 length: 13 residues. The chain employs TRBV27 and TRBJ2-7; D perhaps matches TRBD1 (5 bases). The sequencing input was peripheral blood. The origin of this receptor is a woman aged 45 to 65 with acute or convalescent COVID-19. CDR3 DNA: TGTGCCAGCGGGCAGGGCGTACCCTACGAGCAGTACTTC. As protein: CASGQGVPYEQYF.